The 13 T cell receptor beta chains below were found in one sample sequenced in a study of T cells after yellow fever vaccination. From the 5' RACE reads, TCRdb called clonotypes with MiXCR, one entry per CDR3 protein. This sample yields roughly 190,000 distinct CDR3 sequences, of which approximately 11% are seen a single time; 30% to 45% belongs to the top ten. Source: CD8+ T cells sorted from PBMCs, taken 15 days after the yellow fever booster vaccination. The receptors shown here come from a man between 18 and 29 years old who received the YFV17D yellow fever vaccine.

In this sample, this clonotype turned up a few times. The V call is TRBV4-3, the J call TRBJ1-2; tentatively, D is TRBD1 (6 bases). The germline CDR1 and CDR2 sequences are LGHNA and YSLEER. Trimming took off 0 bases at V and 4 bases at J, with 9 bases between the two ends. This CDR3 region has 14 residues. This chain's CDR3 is CASSQDKGGYGYTF. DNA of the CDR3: TGCGCCAGCAGCCAAGATAAGGGGGGCTATGGCTACACCTTC.

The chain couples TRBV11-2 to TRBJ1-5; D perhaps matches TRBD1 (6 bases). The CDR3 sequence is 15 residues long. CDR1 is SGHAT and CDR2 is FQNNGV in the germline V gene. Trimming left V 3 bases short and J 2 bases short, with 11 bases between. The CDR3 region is CASSLLGGGNQPQHF. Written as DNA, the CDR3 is TGTGCCAGCAGCTTGTTGGGGGGCGGCAATCAGCCCCAGCATTTT.

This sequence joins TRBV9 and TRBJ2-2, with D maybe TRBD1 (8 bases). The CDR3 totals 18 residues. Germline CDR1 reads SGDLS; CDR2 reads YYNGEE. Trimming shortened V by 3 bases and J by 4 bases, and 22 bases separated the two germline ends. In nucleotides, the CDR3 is TGTGCCAGCAGCGACTGGGGGGGACAGGTCAAGGGCACCGGGGAGCTGTTTTTT. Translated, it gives CASSDWGGQVKGTGELFF.

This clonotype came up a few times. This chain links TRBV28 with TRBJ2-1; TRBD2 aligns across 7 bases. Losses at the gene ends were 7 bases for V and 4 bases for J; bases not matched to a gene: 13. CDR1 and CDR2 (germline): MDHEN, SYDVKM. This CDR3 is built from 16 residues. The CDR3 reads CASNDGRDYRYNEQFF. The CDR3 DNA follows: TGTGCCAGCAACGATGGCCGGGACTACCGTTACAATGAGCAGTTCTTC.

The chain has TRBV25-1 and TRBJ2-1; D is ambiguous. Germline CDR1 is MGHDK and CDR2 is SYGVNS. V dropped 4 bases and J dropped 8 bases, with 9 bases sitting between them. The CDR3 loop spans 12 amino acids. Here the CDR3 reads CASSAADDEQFF. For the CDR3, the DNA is TGTGCCAGCAGTGCGGCCGACGATGAGCAGTTCTTC.

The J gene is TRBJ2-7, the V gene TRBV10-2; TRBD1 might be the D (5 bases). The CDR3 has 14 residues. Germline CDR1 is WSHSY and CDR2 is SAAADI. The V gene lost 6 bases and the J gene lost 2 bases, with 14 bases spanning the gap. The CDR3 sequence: CASRFSQGPYEQYF. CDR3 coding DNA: TGCGCCAGCAGGTTCAGTCAGGGTCCCTACGAGCAGTACTTC.

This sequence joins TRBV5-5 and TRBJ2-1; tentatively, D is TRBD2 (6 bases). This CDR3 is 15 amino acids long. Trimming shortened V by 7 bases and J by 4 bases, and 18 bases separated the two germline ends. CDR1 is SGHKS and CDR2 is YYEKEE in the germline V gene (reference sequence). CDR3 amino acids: CASFAPSAYYNEQFF. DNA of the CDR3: TGTGCCAGCTTCGCCCCTAGCGCCTATTACAATGAGCAGTTCTTC.

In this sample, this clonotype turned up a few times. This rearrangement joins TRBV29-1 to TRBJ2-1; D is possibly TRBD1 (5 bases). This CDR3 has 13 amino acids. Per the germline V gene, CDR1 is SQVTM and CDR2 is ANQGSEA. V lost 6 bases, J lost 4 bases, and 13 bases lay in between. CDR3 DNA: TGCAGCGTGCCAGAATCAGGGTACAATGAGCAGTTCTTC. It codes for CSVPESGYNEQFF.

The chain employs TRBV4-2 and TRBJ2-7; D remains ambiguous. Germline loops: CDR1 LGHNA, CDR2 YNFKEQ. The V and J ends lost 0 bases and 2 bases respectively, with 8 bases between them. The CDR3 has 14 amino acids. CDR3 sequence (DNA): TGTGCCAGCAGCCAAGATCCCGGGCCCTACGAGCAGTACTTC. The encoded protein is CASSQDPGPYEQYF.

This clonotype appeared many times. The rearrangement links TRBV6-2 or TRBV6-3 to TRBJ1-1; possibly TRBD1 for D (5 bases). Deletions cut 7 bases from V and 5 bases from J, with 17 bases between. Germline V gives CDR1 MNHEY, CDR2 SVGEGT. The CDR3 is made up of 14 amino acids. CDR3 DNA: TGTGCCAGCACCTGGGGAGCGGCAGGGACTGAAGCTTTCTTT. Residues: CASTWGAAGTEAFF.

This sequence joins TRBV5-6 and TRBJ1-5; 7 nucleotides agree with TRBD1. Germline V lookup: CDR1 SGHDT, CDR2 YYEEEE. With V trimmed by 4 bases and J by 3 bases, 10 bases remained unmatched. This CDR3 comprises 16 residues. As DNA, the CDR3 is TGTGCCAGCAGCGGGGTGAGGACAGGCGCCAATCAGCCCCAGCATTTT. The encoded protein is CASSGVRTGANQPQHF.

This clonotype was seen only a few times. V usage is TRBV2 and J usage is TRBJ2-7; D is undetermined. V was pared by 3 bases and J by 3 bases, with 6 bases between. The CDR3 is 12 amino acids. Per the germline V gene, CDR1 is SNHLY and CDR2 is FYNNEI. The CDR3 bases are TGTGCCAGCAGTGAGGGTAGCTACGAGCAGTACTTC. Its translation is CASSEGSYEQYF. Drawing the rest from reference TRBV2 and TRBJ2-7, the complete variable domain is EPEVTQTPSHQVTQMGQEVILRCVPISNHLYFYWYRQILGQKVEFLVSFYNNEISEKSEIFDDQFSVERPDGSNFTLKIRSTKLEDSAMYFCASSEGSYEQYFGPGTRLTVT.

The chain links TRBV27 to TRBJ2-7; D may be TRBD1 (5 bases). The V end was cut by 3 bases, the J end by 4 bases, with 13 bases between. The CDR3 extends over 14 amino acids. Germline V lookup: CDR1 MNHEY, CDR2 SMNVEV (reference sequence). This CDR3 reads CASSFGQGGYEQYF. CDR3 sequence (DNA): TGTGCCAGCAGTTTCGGCCAGGGCGGATACGAGCAGTACTTC.